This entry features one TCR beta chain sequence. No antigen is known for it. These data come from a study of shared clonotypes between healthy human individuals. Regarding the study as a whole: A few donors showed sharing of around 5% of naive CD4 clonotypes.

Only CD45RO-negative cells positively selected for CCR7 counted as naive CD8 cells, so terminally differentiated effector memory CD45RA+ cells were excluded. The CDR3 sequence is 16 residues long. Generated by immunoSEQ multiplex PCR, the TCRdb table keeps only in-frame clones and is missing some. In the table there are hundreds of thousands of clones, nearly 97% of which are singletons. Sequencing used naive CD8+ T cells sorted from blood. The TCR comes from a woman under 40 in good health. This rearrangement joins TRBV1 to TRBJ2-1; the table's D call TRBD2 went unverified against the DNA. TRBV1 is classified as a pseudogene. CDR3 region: CTSNHIAGGSYNEQFF. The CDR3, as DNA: TGCACCAGCAACCACATAGCGGGAGGGTCCTACAATGAGCAGTTCTTC.